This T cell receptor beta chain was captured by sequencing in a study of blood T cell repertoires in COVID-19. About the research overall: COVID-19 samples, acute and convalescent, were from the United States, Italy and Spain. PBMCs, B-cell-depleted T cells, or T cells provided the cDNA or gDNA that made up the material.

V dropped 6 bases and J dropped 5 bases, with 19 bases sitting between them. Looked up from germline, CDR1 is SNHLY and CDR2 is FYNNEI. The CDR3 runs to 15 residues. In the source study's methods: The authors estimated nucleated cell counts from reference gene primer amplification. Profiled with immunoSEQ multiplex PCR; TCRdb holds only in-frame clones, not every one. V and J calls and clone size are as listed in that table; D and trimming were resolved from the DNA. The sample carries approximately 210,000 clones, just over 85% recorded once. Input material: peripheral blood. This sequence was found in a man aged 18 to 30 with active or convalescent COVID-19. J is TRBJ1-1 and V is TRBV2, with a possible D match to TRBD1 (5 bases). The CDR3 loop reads CASSRGRRGRTEAFF. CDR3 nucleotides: TGTGCCAGCAGCCGGGGACGGCGGGGGAGGACTGAAGCTTTCTTT.